This TCR beta chain originates from a study of control samples from healthy donors and cancer patients (dated by TCRdb to 2020 to 2022). V was cut back by 3 bases and J by 6 bases, leaving a gap of 21 bases between them. In the germline V gene, CDR1 corresponds to SGHVS and CDR2 to FQNEAQ. Taken from cysteine to phenylalanine, the CDR3 has 17 residues. The CDR3 DNA has 51 bases and is translated from base 1. Notes on this clone: The target of this receptor is not known. No base quality information exists; no much larger clone differs at one position.

Library preparation used the immunoSEQ multiplex PCR assay. TCRdb holds this immuneACCESS table with in-frame rearrangements only. Some clones are missing; in checked studies, unresolved V genes explain under half, and the rest has no known cause. The sample has 130,000 to 150,000 clones on record, roughly 92% of them singletons. Over 9% of the sample rests with the top ten. The chain was built from TRBV7-8 and TRBJ1-5; TRBD1 could be the D gene, as 5 bases match. This TCR was recovered from a young man in good health. Sequencing input: blood. The nucleotide sequence is given as TGTGCCAGCAGCTTCGGGTTCCGGGGGGTGAGGCCTCAGCCCCAGCATTTT. Its protein is CASSFGFRGVRPQPQHF.